Described below is a single T cell receptor (beta chain) sequence and its context. Its antigen remains unidentified. The sample comes from a study of cytomegalovirus exposure and HLA in healthy donors. Points from the study as a whole: V- and J-gene trimming in TCR beta was tied to a missense DCLRE1C variant by an analysis performed later.

Trimming pared 10 bases from V and 5 bases from J, leaving 12 bases between. CDR1 and CDR2 (germline): MDHEN, SYDVKM. The CDR3 length is 12 residues. Primers for the PCR totalled 60 Vbeta and 13 Jbeta. Profiling relied on immunoSEQ multiplex PCR, and the TCRdb table lists in-frame clones only, not all of them. The data show about 170,000 clones, approximately 81% seen once. The sequence was obtained from a woman aged 50 to 60 in good health and CMV-seronegative. Sequencing was carried out using PBMCs. The V call is TRBV28, the J call TRBJ2-1; a possible D gene is TRBD1 (6 bases). The DNA for the CDR3 is TGTGCCACCCAGAAGGGGGACAATGAGCAGTTCTTC. Its protein is CATQKGDNEQFF.